This passage covers 22 T cell receptor beta chains from one sample sequenced in a study of T cells after yellow fever vaccination. TCRdb redid the calling of the 5' RACE reads with MiXCR, one entry per CDR3 protein. The data show a few hundred thousand distinct CDR3 sequences, around a sixth seen once. The sample was PBMCs, taken less than 6 days after the first yellow fever vaccination. Receptor source: a man between 18 and 29 years old who received the YFV17D yellow fever vaccine.

This clonotype has more than one count but fewer than ten. The chain recombines TRBV5-1 with TRBJ1-2; TRBD1 is a possible D gene (6 bases). This CDR3 spans 17 amino acids. Looked up from germline, CDR1 is SGHRS and CDR2 is YFSETQ. V gave up 2 bases and J gave up 2 bases, with 19 bases separating them. DNA for the CDR3: TGCGCCAGCAGCTTAGATGGGGACACCCTAAACAACTATGGCTACACCTTC. This encodes CASSLDGDTLNNYGYTF.

This rearrangement joins TRBV7-3 to TRBJ2-2; D is unresolved. Germline loops: CDR1 SGHTA, CDR2 FQGTGA. The CDR3 runs 14 residues. The germline V and J ends were trimmed by 0 bases and 4 bases, with 6 bases remaining between them. CDR3 sequence: CASSLTGGTGELFF. CDR3 sequence (DNA): TGTGCCAGCAGCTTAACCGGCGGCACCGGGGAGCTGTTTTTT.

This clonotype was detected only a few times. The chain employs TRBV5-1 and TRBJ2-1, with 12 bases aligning to TRBD2. This CDR3 spans 16 amino acids. CDR1 and CDR2 (germline): SGHRS, YFSETQ. J lost 0 bases, V lost 4 bases, and 2 bases had no gene match. The CDR3, as DNA: TGCGCCAGCAGCACGGGACTAGCGGGCTCCTACAATGAGCAGTTCTTC. Translation: CASSTGLAGSYNEQFF.

This clonotype appeared a few times. This chain joins TRBV5-1 and TRBJ1-1, with 9 bases fitting TRBD1. Per the germline V gene, CDR1 is SGHRS and CDR2 is YFSETQ. J gave up 7 bases and V 4 bases, and 5 bases lay outside the gene matches. The CDR3 has 13 residues. Here the CDR3 reads CASSGSGQGEAFF. In nucleotides, the CDR3 is TGCGCCAGCAGCGGCTCGGGACAGGGTGAAGCTTTCTTT.

This clonotype was counted between two and nine times. The gene calls are TRBV4-3 and TRBJ2-2; D might be TRBD2 (6 bases). The length of the CDR3 is 17 residues. The V gene's germline CDR1 is LGHNA and CDR2 YSLEER. The V end was cut by 0 bases, the J end by 4 bases, with 15 bases between. The chain's CDR3 is CASSQEDTTGGTGELFF. CDR3 bases: TGCGCCAGCAGCCAAGAGGACACTACCGGGGGCACCGGGGAGCTGTTTTTT.

The rearrangement uses TRBV7-9 and TRBJ1-2, with 7 bases matching TRBD1. The germline CDR1 and CDR2 sequences are SEHNR and FQNEAQ (reference sequence). J lost 6 bases, V lost 4 bases, and 8 bases had no gene match. This CDR3 spans 14 amino acids. The CDR3: CASSSQGNLDGYTF. CDR3 nucleotide sequence: TGTGCCAGCAGCTCACAGGGGAATCTGGATGGCTACACCTTC.

V is TRBV12-3 or TRBV12-4 and J is TRBJ1-5; perhaps TRBD1 as D (5 bases). The CDR3 has 16 amino acids. V lost 1 base to trimming and J lost 1 base, with 11 bases between them. The CDR3 DNA is TGTGCCAGCAGTTTAGAGAAGGGGATGAGCAATCAGCCCCAGCATTTT. Encoded protein: CASSLEKGMSNQPQHF.

This clonotype was seen more than once but under ten times. This rearrangement joins TRBV27 to TRBJ2-3; 10 bases line up with TRBD2. V shed 2 bases and J 8 bases; nucleotides not matched to a gene: 13. CDR1 is MNHEY and CDR2 is SMNVEV in the germline V gene (reference sequence). This CDR3 has 17 amino acids. This CDR3 reads CASSLKHLAGVRFTQYF. In nucleotides, the CDR3 is TGTGCCAGCAGTTTAAAACATCTAGCGGGGGTCAGATTTACGCAGTATTTT.

The gene calls are TRBV4-3 and TRBJ2-2, with D possibly matching TRBD2 (5 bases). CDR1 is LGHNA and CDR2 is YSLEER in the germline V gene. The ends were cut back, 0 bases at V and 5 bases at J, with 22 bases in the middle. There are 19 residues in the CDR3. CDR3 region: CASSQDLSGLQRRTGELFF. The CDR3 coding sequence is TGCGCCAGCAGCCAAGATTTGTCCGGACTCCAACGAAGAACCGGGGAGCTGTTTTTT.

The chain couples TRBV5-1 to TRBJ1-3, with D maybe TRBD1 (5 bases). Germline CDR1 is SGHRS and CDR2 is YFSETQ. CDR3 length equals 15 residues. V was shortened by 0 bases and J by 0 bases, with 7 bases between the two germline ends. CDR3 sequence (DNA): TGCGCCAGCAGCTTGGGGGACTTCTCTGGAAACACCATATATTTT. It yields the protein CASSLGDFSGNTIYF.

J is TRBJ1-1 and V is TRBV6-6; D remains unclear. Germline-derived CDR1 and CDR2 are MNHNY and SVGAGI (reference sequence). Trimming took 2 bases from V and 2 from J, leaving 6 bases between them. The CDR3 has 13 residues. The DNA of the CDR3 is TGTGCCAGCAGTTACGGCATTAACACTGAAGCTTTCTTT. Its protein is CASSYGINTEAFF.

V is TRBV29-1 and J is TRBJ2-6; D ambiguous. The CDR3 contains 14 residues. The V end was cut by 5 bases, the J end by 0 bases, with 8 bases between. CDR1 is SQVTM, CDR2 ANQGSEA, per germline. CDR3 DNA: TGCAGCGTTCGCTCGAGCTCTGGGGCCAACGTCCTGACTTTC. Translating it yields CSVRSSSGANVLTF.

This clonotype has more than one count but fewer than ten. V and J are TRBV29-1 and TRBJ1-3; D call uncertain. The V and J ends lost 4 bases and 4 bases respectively, with 11 bases between them. The CDR3 loop spans 13 amino acids. Germline V lookup: CDR1 SQVTM, CDR2 ANQGSEA. The CDR3: CSVGEGHGNTIYF. The CDR3, as DNA: TGCAGCGTTGGAGAGGGCCACGGAAACACCATATATTTT.

The gene calls are TRBV29-1 and TRBJ2-3, with D possibly being TRBD1 (6 bases). Per germline, CDR1 SQVTM and CDR2 ANQGSEA. This CDR3 is 13 amino acids long. The germline V and J ends were trimmed by 7 bases and 2 bases, with 13 bases remaining between them. The CDR3 sequence: CSGGQPLTDTQYF. CDR3 bases: TGCAGCGGTGGACAGCCCCTCACAGATACGCAGTATTTT.

V and J are TRBV10-3 and TRBJ2-2; 9 bases align to TRBD1. Germline loops: CDR1 ENHRY, CDR2 SYGVKD. J gave up 0 bases and V 6 bases, and 5 bases lay outside the gene matches. The CDR3 sequence is 16 residues long. The CDR3 DNA reads TGTGCCATCAGGGGGACAGGGCGTACGAACACCGGGGAGCTGTTTTTT. Translating it yields CAIRGTGRTNTGELFF.

V and J are TRBV7-6 and TRBJ1-1, with D uncertain. CDR3 length: 17 residues. CDR1 SGHVS and CDR2 FNYEAQ come from the germline V gene. Trimming left V 5 bases short and J 0 bases short, with 19 bases between. CDR3 amino acids: CASSRGSRRAMNTEAFF. The CDR3 DNA is TGTGCCAGCAGCCGTGGGTCACGGAGGGCTATGAACACTGAAGCTTTCTTT.

This clonotype was seen only a few times. This chain uses TRBV10-3 with TRBJ2-1; maybe TRBD2 (5 bases). The V end was cut by 3 bases, the J end by 7 bases, with 16 bases between. The germline CDR1 and CDR2 sequences are ENHRY and SYGVKD. The CDR3 length is 15 residues. The CDR3 sequence: CAISEFTSGENEQFF. The CDR3 coding sequence is TGTGCCATCAGTGAATTCACTAGTGGGGAAAATGAGCAGTTCTTC.

This clonotype was found a few times. The chain couples TRBV5-6 to TRBJ2-1, with D perhaps being TRBD1 or TRBD2 (5 bases each). The V gene lost 2 bases and the J gene lost 8 bases, with 14 bases spanning the gap. Germline values: CDR1 SGHDT, CDR2 YYEEEE. There are 14 residues in the CDR3. Here the CDR3 DNA reads TGTGCCAGCAGCTTAGGGGTAAATAGCGATGAGCAGTTCTTC. Its protein product is CASSLGVNSDEQFF.

This clonotype was seen only a few times. The rearrangement uses TRBV7-2 and TRBJ2-2; the D is unclear. Germline-derived CDR1 and CDR2 are SGHTA and FQGNSA. The CDR3 consists of 15 residues. With 3 bases removed from V and 4 bases from J, the gap between germline ends came to 12 bases. CDR3 residues: CASSLVSTGTGELFF. CDR3 nucleotide sequence: TGTGCCAGCAGCTTGGTGTCTACCGGCACCGGGGAGCTGTTTTTT.

This clonotype has just a few counts. The rearrangement uses TRBV15 and TRBJ2-3; possibly TRBD1 for D (6 bases). Trimming took 5 bases from V and 5 from J, leaving 20 bases between them. The CDR3 runs to 16 residues. Germline CDR1 LNHNV, CDR2 YYDKDF (reference sequence). The CDR3 reads CATSPRDTLRGDTQYF. The CDR3 bases are TGTGCCACCAGCCCCCGGGACACCCTCCGTGGAGATACGCAGTATTTT.

This chain links TRBV7-2 with TRBJ2-7; TRBD1 matches 7 bases. V lost 5 bases and J lost 0; bases outside the gene matches: 10. CDR1 is SGHTA and CDR2 is FQGNSA in the germline V gene. CDR3 length: 16 residues. The CDR3 spells CASSRKTGLGSYEQYV. CDR3 DNA: TGTGCCAGCAGCCGTAAGACAGGGCTGGGCTCCTACGAGCAGTACGTC.

In its sample, this clonotype was seen a few times. The J gene is TRBJ2-3, the V gene TRBV7-2, with TRBD2 matching over 9 bases. J was trimmed by 6 bases and V by 0 bases; bases with no gene match: 7. The CDR3 totals 16 residues. CDR1 and CDR2 (germline): SGHTA, FQGNSA. The CDR3 DNA follows: TGTGCCAGCAGCTTAGCTAAACGCAGCGGGGGGGATACGCAGTATTTT. Amino acid sequence: CASSLAKRSGGDTQYF.